The sequence of this T cell receptor (beta chain) was determined in a study of CD8 T cells in ankylosing spondylitis. Whole-study findings and limits: Typical of ankylosing spondylitis blood, it appeared, was a TCR beta motif of roughly eight highly homologous variants.

The germline V gene encodes CDR1 MDHEN and CDR2 SYDVKM. CDR3 length: 13 amino acids. Trimming took 3 bases from V and 3 from J, leaving 6 bases between them. Libraries of TCR beta came from quantitative 5'-RACE with molecular barcodes. Each CDR3 protein gets one entry after TCRdb re-called the 5' RACE reads with MiXCR. Counted here are fewer than 400,000 distinct CDR3 sequences, 20% to 25% occurring once; the ten biggest clones make up approximately 15%. This clonotype was counted only a few times. Its antigen is not identified. V is TRBV28 and J is TRBJ2-1; tentatively, D is TRBD2 (6 bases). Material: blood, either unsorted or a sorted T cell fraction (not recorded which). This receptor was identified in a male donor with ankylosing spondylitis. The CDR3 bases are TGTGCCAGCAGTTTGCGGGACTACAATGAGCAGTTCTTC. Protein product: CASSLRDYNEQFF. The entire variable domain, with the rest obtained from reference TRBV28 and TRBJ2-1, is as follows: DVKVTQSSRYLVKRTGEKVFLECVQDMDHENMFWYRQDPGLGLRLIYFSYDVKMKEKGDIPEGYSVSREKKERFSLILESASTNQTSMYLCASSLRDYNEQFFGPGTRLTVL.